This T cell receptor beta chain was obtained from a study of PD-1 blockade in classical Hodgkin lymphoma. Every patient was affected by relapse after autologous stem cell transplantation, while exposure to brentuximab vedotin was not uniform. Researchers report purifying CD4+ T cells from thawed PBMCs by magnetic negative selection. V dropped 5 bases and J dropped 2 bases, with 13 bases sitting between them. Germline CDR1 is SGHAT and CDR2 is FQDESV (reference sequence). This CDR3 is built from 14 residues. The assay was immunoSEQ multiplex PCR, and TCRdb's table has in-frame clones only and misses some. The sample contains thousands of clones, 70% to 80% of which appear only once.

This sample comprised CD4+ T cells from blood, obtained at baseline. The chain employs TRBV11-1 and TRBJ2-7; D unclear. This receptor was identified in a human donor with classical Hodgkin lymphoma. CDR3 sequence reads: CASSPPHGTYEQYF. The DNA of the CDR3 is TGTGCCAGCAGCCCCCCCCACGGTACCTACGAGCAGTACTTC.